This T cell receptor (beta chain) was found in a study of cytomegalovirus exposure and HLA in healthy donors. Findings and caveats of the study: An observed cluster of highly shared sequence variants was recorded as a likely sequencing artifact. Later analysis demonstrated an association between a missense DCLRE1C variant and TCR beta V- and J-gene trimming.

V dropped 4 bases and J dropped 3 bases, with 2 bases sitting between them. CDR3 length: 11 residues. PCR involved 60 Vbeta and 13 Jbeta primers. Per the authors' pipeline: Approximately 12 million of tens of millions of unique TCR beta chains were shared, per a later count. The protocol was immunoSEQ multiplex PCR, while the TCRdb copy is restricted to in-frame clones and leaves out a portion. For V, J and clone size, that table is used; D and trimming come from the DNA. This sample yields some 120,000 clones, of which roughly 70% are seen a single time; 1.6% belongs to the top ten. Turning to this clone: What it binds is unknown.

The chain has TRBV5-3 and TRBJ2-1; D is unresolved. TRBV5-3 is labeled an ORF, and its function is uncertain. The origin of this receptor is a woman aged 18 to 35 in good health and CMV-seronegative. The sequenced material came from PBMCs. The CDR3 DNA reads as TGTGCCAGAAGCCTCTACAATGAGCAGTTCTTC. This gives the protein CARSLYNEQFF.